The 9 T cell receptor beta chains reported below all come from one sample, sequenced in a study of CD8+CD57+ T cells in acquired aplastic anemia. Those patients picked for sequencing had displayed CD8+CD57+ cell expansion on flow cytometry. Genomic DNA provided the template from which TCR beta VDJ and CDR3 profiles were obtained. TCRdb fed the reads into MiXCR, producing one record per CDR3 protein. The sample records just over 450,000 distinct CDR3 sequences, approximately 33% being singletons. Sequenced material: sorted CD4+, CD8+, or CD8+CD57+ T cells (not recorded which) from PBMCs. The receptors here all came from a human donor with aplastic anemia.

The CDR3 bases are TGTGCCAGCAGCTCCCCCAGCGGGGCAGAGACCCAGTACTTC. It is translated as CASSSPSGAETQYF. The chain recombines TRBV7-2 with TRBJ2-7; 7 bases agree with TRBD2. The DNA end lines up better with TRBJ2-5; the J call may be wrong. There are 14 residues in the CDR3. The V gene's germline CDR1 is SGHTA and CDR2 FQGNSA.

This clonotype was detected ten times or more. The rearrangement joins TRBV2 to TRBJ1-1; D remains ambiguous. The length of the CDR3 is 14 residues. Trimming cost V 6 bases and J 1 base, with 12 bases left between them. CDR1 SNHLY and CDR2 FYNNEI come from the germline V gene. The CDR3 protein is CASRDGFGNTEAFF. In DNA, the CDR3 is TGTGCCAGCAGGGATGGTTTTGGGAACACTGAAGCTTTCTTT.

This clonotype was observed a handful of times. This sequence may be a read error, since a much larger clone differs from it by one base. V gene TRBV5-8 combines with J gene TRBJ1-5; D gene unclear. CDR1 and CDR2 (germline): SGHTS, YDEGEE. Trimming removed 0 bases from V and 3 bases from J, with 7 bases in between. The CDR3 runs 14 residues. DNA of the CDR3: TGTGCCAGCAGCTTGGGGCAGGACAATCAGCCCCAGCATTTT. It translates to CASSLGQDNQPQHF. Full variable domain (outside the CDR3, taken from reference TRBV5-8 and TRBJ1-5): EAGVTQSPTHLIKTRGQQATLRCSPISGHTSVYWYQQALGLGLQFLLWYDEGEERNRGNFPPRFSGRQFPNYSSELNVNALELEDSALYLCASSLGQDNQPQHFGDGTRLSIL.

To note about this clonotype: Since a much larger clone is just one base distant, this may be a read error. The chain carries TRBV5-8 and TRBJ2-1; TRBD1 aligns across 9 bases. Trimming at V came to 4 bases and at J to 10 bases, leaving 9 bases not matched to a gene. CDR1 is SGHTS, CDR2 YDEGEE, per germline. This CDR3 region has 14 residues. This chain's CDR3 is CASSPVGQGYEQFF. The CDR3 DNA reads TGTGCCAGCAGCCCAGTGGGACAGGGTTACGAGCAGTTCTTC.

At least ten counts were recorded for this clonotype. The V call is TRBV19, the J call TRBJ1-1, with D perhaps TRBD1 (5 bases). The ends were cut back, 3 bases at V and 1 base at J, with 9 bases in the middle. Germline V gene data show CDR1 as LNHDA and CDR2 as SQIVND (reference sequence). The CDR3 runs to 14 residues. CDR3 protein: CASSMGLQNTEAFF. The DNA for the CDR3 is TGTGCCAGTAGTATGGGACTCCAGAACACTGAAGCTTTCTTT.

This sequence joins TRBV4-2 and TRBJ2-1; D may be TRBD1 (5 bases). The germline V gene has CDR1 LGHNA and CDR2 YNFKEQ. The V and J ends lost 0 bases and 9 bases respectively, with 9 bases between them. This CDR3 spans 13 amino acids. The CDR3 DNA sequence: TGTGCCAGCAGCCAAGAAGGGGTGGGTGAGCAGTTCTTC. Its protein is CASSQEGVGEQFF.

Ten or more counts support this clonotype. The chain has TRBV10-3 and TRBJ2-1; possibly TRBD2 for D (6 bases). Trimming stripped 11 bases from V and 3 bases from J, with 11 bases between. Germline CDR1 ENHRY, CDR2 SYGVKD. The CDR3 consists of 12 residues. In DNA, the CDR3 is TGTGCCTCGGCGGGAAGCTACAATGAGCAGTTCTTC. It specifies CASAGSYNEQFF.

This clonotype turned up a few times. One base away lies a much larger clone, so this may be a sequencing read error. The genes are TRBV10-3 and TRBJ2-3; 7 nucleotides agree with TRBD2. The germline CDR1 and CDR2 sequences are ENHRY and SYGVKD. The CDR3 contains 13 residues. DNA for the CDR3: TGTGCCATCGGTGAGTCCGGGGGGGATACGCAGTATTTT. Its translation is CAIGESGGDTQYF.

The V gene is TRBV27, the J gene TRBJ1-5; 7 bases are a match to TRBD1. V shed 6 bases and J 3 bases; nucleotides not matched to a gene: 8. The CDR3 extends over 15 amino acids. Germline CDR1 and CDR2: MNHEY and SMNVEV (reference sequence). The CDR3 DNA is TGTGCCAGCAGGACGACAGGGTGGGCCAATCAGCCCCAGCATTTT. Amino acids: CASRTTGWANQPQHF.